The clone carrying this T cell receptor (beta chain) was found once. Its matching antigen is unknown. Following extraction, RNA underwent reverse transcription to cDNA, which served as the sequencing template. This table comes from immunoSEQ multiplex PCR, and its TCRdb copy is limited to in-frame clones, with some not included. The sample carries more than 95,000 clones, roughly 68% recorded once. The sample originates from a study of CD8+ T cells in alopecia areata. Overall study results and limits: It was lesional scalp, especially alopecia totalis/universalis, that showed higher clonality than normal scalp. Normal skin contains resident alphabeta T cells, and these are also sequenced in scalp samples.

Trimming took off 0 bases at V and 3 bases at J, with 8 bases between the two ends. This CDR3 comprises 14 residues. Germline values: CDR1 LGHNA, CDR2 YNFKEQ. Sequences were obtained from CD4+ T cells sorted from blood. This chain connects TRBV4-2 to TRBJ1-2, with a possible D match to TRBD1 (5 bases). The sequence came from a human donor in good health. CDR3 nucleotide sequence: TGTGCCAGCAGCCAAGATATCAGGGACTATGGCTACACCTTC. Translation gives CASSQDIRDYGYTF.